Reported below is one TCR beta chain. This specimen comes from a study of blood T cell repertoires in COVID-19. The CDR3 is 14 residues long. V lost 0 bases and J 5 bases, leaving 11 bases between the germline ends. CDR1 is SGHRS, CDR2 YFSETQ, per germline. The data were produced by immunoSEQ multiplex PCR, yet TCRdb's version contains in-frame clones alone and is incomplete. The profile shows around 57,000 clones, about nine tenths of them singletons. V is TRBV5-1 and J is TRBJ2-5, with no clear D. The sequence was collected from a woman aged 80 or over with COVID-19, enrolled during active disease. The sample taken for sequencing was peripheral blood. CDR3 coding DNA: TGCGCCAGCAGCTTGGATAGACGGGTTGAGACCCAGTACTTC. Its translation is CASSLDRRVETQYF.